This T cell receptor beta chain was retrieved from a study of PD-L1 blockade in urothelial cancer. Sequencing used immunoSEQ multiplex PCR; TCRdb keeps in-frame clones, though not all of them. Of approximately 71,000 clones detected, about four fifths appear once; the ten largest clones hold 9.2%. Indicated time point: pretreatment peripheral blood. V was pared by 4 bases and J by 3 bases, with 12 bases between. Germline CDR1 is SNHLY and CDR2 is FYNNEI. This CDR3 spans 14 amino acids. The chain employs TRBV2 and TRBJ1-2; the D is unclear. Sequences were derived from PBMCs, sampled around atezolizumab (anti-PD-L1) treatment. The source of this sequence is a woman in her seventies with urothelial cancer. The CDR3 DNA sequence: TGTGCCAGCAGTGCGATAGAGAAACACTATGGCTACACCTTC. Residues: CASSAIEKHYGYTF.